This TCR beta chain is from a study of T-cell memory formation after mild COVID-19. A few counts support this clonotype. TCRdb re-derived calls from the 5' RACE reads in MiXCR, one entry per CDR3 protein. The data show some 450,000 distinct CDR3 sequences, roughly 18% seen once. CDR3 size: 13 residues. Between the trimmed V and J ends, which lost 3 bases and 5 bases, there was a span of 10 bases. CDR1 SGHTA and CDR2 FQGNSA come from the germline V gene. The TCR was taken from a man between 18 and 29 years old who had mild COVID-19 (a few samples of this study predate the infection). Cell type and time point are not known. The V call is TRBV7-2, the J call TRBJ1-1; no clear D. The sequencing sample was made of PBMCs or a T cell subset sorted from them (not recorded which). In DNA form, the CDR3 reads TGTGCCAGCAGCTTCCAGGCACAGACTGAAGCTTTCTTT. This sequence encodes CASSFQAQTEAFF.